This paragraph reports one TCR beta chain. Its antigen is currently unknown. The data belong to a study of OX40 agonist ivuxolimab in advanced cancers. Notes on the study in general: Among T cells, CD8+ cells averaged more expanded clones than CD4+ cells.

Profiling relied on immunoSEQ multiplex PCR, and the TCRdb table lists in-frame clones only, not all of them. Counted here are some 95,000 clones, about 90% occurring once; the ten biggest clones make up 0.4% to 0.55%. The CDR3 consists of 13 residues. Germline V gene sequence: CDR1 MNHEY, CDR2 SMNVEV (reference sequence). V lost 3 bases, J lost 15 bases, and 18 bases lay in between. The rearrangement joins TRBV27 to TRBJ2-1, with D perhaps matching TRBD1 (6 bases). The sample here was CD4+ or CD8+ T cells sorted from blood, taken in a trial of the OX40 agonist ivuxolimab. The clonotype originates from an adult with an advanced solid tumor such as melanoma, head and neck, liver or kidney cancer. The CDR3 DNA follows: TGTGCCAGCAGTTTTTCCTCAGGGGTATTGCCGTTCTTC. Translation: CASSFSSGVLPFF.